The TCR beta chain under discussion was sequenced for a study of T cells in tuberculosis. Points from the study as a whole: Shorter CDR3-alpha in active tuberculosis partly drove smaller distances. Using the GMM-specific repertoire gave over 80% accuracy versus over 60% with motifs.

The data were produced by immunoSEQ multiplex PCR, yet TCRdb's version contains in-frame clones alone and is incomplete. The data show around 35,000 clones, approximately 94% seen once. This clone was observed a single time. Antigen: not known. Tuberculin skin test and IGRA determined adolescents' latent tuberculosis status at entry. Unsorted cryopreserved PBMC were sequenced, averaging around 100,000 T cells per clinical donor. Sequencing used PBMCs. This receptor was taken from a donor aged 10-29 years with latent tuberculosis or without tuberculosis infection. Some clones in this sample may be carry-over from other donors' samples.

The CDR3 region is CASSLWAGFSGNTIYF. The CDR3 region has the DNA TGCGCCAGCAGCTTGTGGGCAGGCTTCTCTGGAAACACCATATATTTT. The chain combines TRBV5-1 with TRBJ1-3; D unclear. This CDR3 has 16 amino acids. Germline V gene sequence: CDR1 SGHRS, CDR2 YFSETQ. Trimming pared 1 base from V and 0 bases from J, leaving 11 bases between.